These 29 T cell receptor beta chains share one sample of origin, sequenced in a study of blood T cells in healthy people across ages. Next came a second PCR, run for about 7 to 12 cycles, which used a sample-barcoded 5' primer along with a J-beta primer mix. TCRdb reanalysed the 5' RACE reads using MiXCR and keeps one entry per CDR3 protein. The repertoire includes hundreds of thousands of distinct CDR3 sequences, about 28% of them detected once, and about a sixth sits in the top ten. The sequenced sample was blood. These receptors were collected from a woman older than 75 in good health.

This chain joins TRBV11-3 and TRBJ2-2; D not certain. Trimming took off 0 bases at V and 7 bases at J, with 6 bases between the two ends. This CDR3 is 13 amino acids long. Looked up from germline, CDR1 is SGHNT and CDR2 is YENEEA. CDR3 coding DNA: TGTGCCAGCAGCTTAGAGTCAATCGGGGAGCTGTTTTTT. The encoded protein is CASSLESIGELFF. Full variable domain (remainder filled in from reference TRBV11-3 and TRBJ2-2): EAGVVQSPRYKIIEKKQPVAFWCNPISGHNTLYWYLQNLGQGPELLIRYENEEAVDDSQLPKDRFSAERLKGVDSTLKIQPAELGDSAVYLCASSLESIGELFFGEGSRLTVL.

The table lists this clonotype with many counts. The chain is built from TRBV5-1 and TRBJ2-4; 7 bases line up with TRBD1. Looked up from germline, CDR1 is SGHRS and CDR2 is YFSETQ. This CDR3 comprises 15 residues. The V and J ends lost 7 bases and 6 bases, in that order; junction bases with no gene match: 13. The CDR3 is CASSRDRAFANIQYF. The CDR3 DNA reads as TGCGCCAGCTCCCGGGACAGAGCTTTTGCAAACATTCAGTACTTC.

This clonotype was seen at least ten times. The V gene is TRBV10-1, the J gene TRBJ2-7, with D possibly TRBD1 on 5 matching bases. This CDR3 is built from 15 residues. CDR1 and CDR2 from the germline V gene are WNHNN and SYGVQD (reference sequence). The V and J ends lost 4 bases and 0 bases respectively, with 13 bases between them. CDR3 sequence reads: CASSVRKDNSYEQYF. For the CDR3, the DNA is TGCGCCAGCAGTGTACGGAAGGACAACTCCTACGAGCAGTACTTC.

The V and J genes are TRBV7-9 and TRBJ1-2, with unresolved D. The CDR3 sequence is 12 residues long. Germline V gene lookup returns CDR1 SEHNR and CDR2 FQNEAQ (reference sequence). V was clipped by 5 bases and J by 7 bases, with 11 bases between them. For the CDR3, the DNA is TGTGCCAGCAGCCTCGACACCCTTGGCTACACCTTC. Translated, it gives CASSLDTLGYTF.

This clonotype was detected a few times. The genes are TRBV5-1 and TRBJ1-1; 10 positions agree with TRBD1. Germline CDR1 is SGHRS and CDR2 is YFSETQ. This CDR3 is 15 amino acids long. V dropped 0 bases and J dropped 7; count of bases not matched to a gene: 6. The CDR3 loop reads CASSLGSDRGLEAFF. DNA of the CDR3: TGCGCCAGCAGCTTGGGCTCTGACAGGGGGCTTGAAGCTTTCTTT.

V usage is TRBV30 and J usage is TRBJ1-5; D remains ambiguous. V shed 1 base and J shed 0 bases, with 10 bases lying between them. In germline, CDR1 is GTSNPN, CDR2 SVGIG (reference sequence). The CDR3 is made up of 15 amino acids. CDR3 sequence (DNA): TGTGCCTGGAGTGGAAGAGGGATTAGCAATCAGCCCCAGCATTTT. Translated, it gives CAWSGRGISNQPQHF.

This clonotype appeared many times. For the CDR3, the DNA is TGTGCCAGCAGTAGACAGGGGCTGGGTTTGGGCACAGATACGCAGTATTTT. Translation: CASSRQGLGLGTDTQYF. The rearrangement links TRBV6-1 to TRBJ2-3, with 8 nucleotides matching TRBD1. In germline, CDR1 is MNHNS, CDR2 SASEGT. V shed 5 bases and J 1 base; nucleotides not matched to a gene: 11. The CDR3 loop spans 17 amino acids.

This clonotype was counted a single time. This may be a read error, as it is one base from a much larger clone. This rearrangement joins TRBV7-3 to TRBJ2-6; 9 bases match TRBD1. Looked up from germline, CDR1 is SGHTA and CDR2 is FQGTGA. This CDR3 has 16 residues. Here the CDR3 reads CASSSGQGTGVNVLTF. In nucleotides, the CDR3 is TGTGCCAGCAGCTCAGGACAGGGGACCGGGGTCAACGTCCTGACTTTC.

As regards this clonotype: Just one base apart from a much larger clone, this may be a read error. The CDR3 DNA reads as TGCGGTGCCGAGGGGGAGCGGGGGGACACAGATACGCAGTATTTT. Its protein product is CGAEGERGDTDTQYF. The chain links TRBV20-1 to TRBJ2-3, with TRBD2 identical over 9 bases. The CDR3 runs to 15 residues. Germline lookup yields CDR1 DFQATT and CDR2 SNEGSKA (reference sequence).

Points on this clonotype: Sequence at one end of the junction differs from germline and may be a read error. The V call is TRBV18, the J call TRBJ2-4; D gene unclear. The J call may be incorrect, as the DNA end agrees better with TRBJ2-5. Germline lookup yields CDR1 KGHSH and CDR2 LQKENI. CDR3 size: 12 residues. The DNA for the CDR3 is TGTGCCAGCGCACCTAGTGGGGAGACCCAGTACTTC. It yields the protein CASAPSGETQYF.

Regarding this clonotype: A single base separates this from a much larger clone, so it may be a read error. CDR3 nucleotides: TGCGCCAGCAGCGGAAACAGGGAAGAAGCTGGCTACACCTTC. Its protein is CASSGNREEAGYTF. The rearrangement uses TRBV5-1 and TRBJ1-2, with a tentative D call TRBD1 (6 bases). Germline V gene sequence: CDR1 SGHRS, CDR2 YFSETQ. The V and J ends lost 4 bases and 7 bases respectively, with 17 bases between them. The CDR3 runs 14 residues.

This clonotype was detected ten times or more. The rearrangement joins TRBV12-3 or TRBV12-4 to TRBJ2-5, with 7 bases fitting TRBD2. After removal of 4 bases from V and 0 bases from J, the junction contained 5 bases not matched to a gene. This CDR3 is built from 15 residues. DNA of the CDR3: TGTGCCAGCAGTTACGGCGGGGGACACCAAGAGACCCAGTACTTC. Translating it yields CASSYGGGHQETQYF.

Comments on this clonotype: This sequence may be a read error, since a much larger clone differs from it by one base. This sequence joins TRBV10-2 and TRBJ2-3; 11 bases align to TRBD2. CDR1 and CDR2 (germline): WSHSY, SAAADI. The CDR3 sequence is 18 residues long. The DNA for the CDR3 is TGCGCCAGCGATCAGACTAGCGGGAAACAGTGGGGCACAGATATGCAGTATTTT. This gives the protein CASDQTSGKQWGTDMQYF.

A word on this clonotype: Sequence at one end of the junction differs from germline and may be a read error. The chain joins TRBV6-2 or TRBV6-3 to TRBJ2-5; D unresolved. The V gene's germline CDR1 is MNHEY and CDR2 SVGEGT. CDR3 size: 11 residues. The CDR3 sequence is CASSYTETRYF. For the CDR3, the DNA is TGTGCCAGCAGTTACACGGAGACCCGGTACTTC.

This clonotype came up many times. The chain recombines TRBV28 with TRBJ2-1; TRBD2 matches at 9 bases. CDR1 and CDR2 from the germline V gene are MDHEN and SYDVKM. The junction had 8 bases not matched to a gene; V was cut back by 8 bases and J by 6 bases. This CDR3 has 14 amino acids. The CDR3 DNA follows: TGTGCCAGCTTGGGGGCGGGGGGGCTCAATGAGCAGTTCTTC. It yields the protein CASLGAGGLNEQFF. Based on the CDR3 plus reference TRBV28 and TRBJ2-1, the full variable domain is DVKVTQSSRYLVKRTGEKVFLECVQDMDHENMFWYRQDPGLGLRLIYFSYDVKMKEKGDIPEGYSVSREKKERFSLILESASTNQTSMYLCASLGAGGLNEQFFGPGTRLTVL.

The table lists this clonotype with a count of one. A read error is possible here, since a much larger clone lies one base away. The chain is built from TRBV18 and TRBJ2-1; D is uncertain. The CDR3 runs 12 residues. Per the germline V gene, CDR1 is KGHSH and CDR2 is LQKENI. The CDR3 bases are TGTGCCAACTCACTATACCTTAATGAGCAGTTCTTC. It codes for CANSLYLNEQFF.

As regards this clonotype: The junction differs from germline at one of its ends, possibly a read error. The V and J genes are TRBV6-1 and TRBJ2-7; 9 bases fit TRBD1. The CDR3 runs to 12 residues. Germline values: CDR1 MNHNS, CDR2 SASEGT. The CDR3 bases are TGTGGCAGCAGCGGACAGGGGTACGGGCAGTACTTC. This translates into CGSSGQGYGQYF.

This rearrangement joins TRBV9 to TRBJ2-7, with TRBD2 matching over 13 bases. The germline V gene has CDR1 SGDLS and CDR2 YYNGEE. The CDR3 is 18 amino acids. Losses at the gene ends were 3 bases for V and 5 bases for J; bases not matched to a gene: 14. CDR3 amino acids: CASSAAVGLAGAQDEQYF. CDR3 nucleotide sequence: TGTGCCAGCAGCGCCGCGGTAGGACTAGCGGGGGCCCAGGACGAGCAGTACTTC.

The chain combines TRBV20-1 with TRBJ2-7; 7 nucleotides agree with TRBD2. The CDR3 extends over 13 amino acids. The junction had 6 bases not matched to a gene; V was cut back by 5 bases and J by 2 bases. Germline CDR1 is DFQATT and CDR2 is SNEGSKA (reference sequence). The CDR3 DNA is TGCAGTGCTGGACGGGGGGTTGCCTACGAGCAGTACTTC. It specifies CSAGRGVAYEQYF.

This clonotype was counted at least ten times. V gene TRBV5-6 combines with J gene TRBJ2-1, with no clear D. Deletions cut 2 bases from V and 6 bases from J, with 6 bases between. Germline CDR1 is SGHDT and CDR2 is YYEEEE. This CDR3 has 12 amino acids. The CDR3 DNA follows: TGTGCCAGCAGCTTTGAATTCAATGAGCAGTTCTTC. Translated: CASSFEFNEQFF.

There are many counts of this clonotype. The chain links TRBV4-1 to TRBJ2-1; 7 bases agree with TRBD1. The CDR3 covers 15 residues. Looked up from germline, CDR1 is MGHRA and CDR2 is YSYEKL. Trimming at V came to 4 bases and at J to 7 bases, leaving 10 bases not matched to a gene. CDR3 nucleotides: TGCGCCAGCAGCCTGACGAGGGGGCTCAGGAATGAGCAGTTCTTC. Translation gives CASSLTRGLRNEQFF.

CDR3 in amino acids: CASSPGTRVAADTQYF. CDR3 nucleotide sequence: TGTGCCAGCAGCCCCGGGACAAGGGTAGCCGCAGATACGCAGTATTTT. V gene TRBV12-3 or TRBV12-4 combines with J gene TRBJ2-3, with D tentatively TRBD1 (6 bases). The length of the CDR3 is 16 residues. Trimming shortened V by 6 bases and J by 4 bases, and 20 bases separated the two germline ends.

About this clonotype: With a much larger clone just one base away, this may be a read error. This chain connects TRBV3-1 to TRBJ2-5; 8 bases match TRBD2. Germline-derived CDR1 and CDR2 are LGHDT and YNNKEL (reference sequence). The ends lost 3 bases at V and 11 bases at J; junction bases unmatched: 14. The CDR3 extends over 15 amino acids. As DNA, the CDR3 is TGTGCCAGCAGCCAGGAAGCACTAGCGGACAATGAGCAGTACTTC. Amino acid sequence: CASSQEALADNEQYF.

This clonotype was seen many times. This chain links TRBV5-1 with TRBJ2-7; possible D gene TRBD1, 5 bases. Germline CDR1 reads SGHRS; CDR2 reads YFSETQ. V shed 1 base and J shed 6 bases, with 14 bases lying between them. The CDR3 covers 14 residues. DNA of the CDR3: TGCGCCAGCAGCTTGTCGGTGGTCCAGGGCGAGCAGTACTTC. This codes for CASSLSVVQGEQYF.

At least ten counts were recorded for this clonotype. The chain joins TRBV7-2 to TRBJ2-7; the match to TRBD2 covers 9 bases. Losses at the gene ends were 5 bases for V and 2 bases for J; bases not matched to a gene: 4. The CDR3 sequence is 14 residues long. Germline-derived CDR1 and CDR2 are SGHTA and FQGNSA. CDR3 sequence: CASSNSGGPYEQYF. In DNA form, the CDR3 reads TGTGCCAGCAGCAATAGCGGGGGACCCTACGAGCAGTACTTC. Full variable domain (missing parts from reference TRBV7-2 and TRBJ2-7): GAGVSQSPSNKVTEKGKDVELRCDPISGHTALYWYRQSLGQGLEFLIYFQGNSAPDKSGLPSDRFSAERTGGSVSTLTIQRTQQEDSAVYLCASSNSGGPYEQYFGPGTRLTVT.

This chain connects TRBV5-1 to TRBJ2-1, with D maybe TRBD1 (5 bases). CDR1 and CDR2 (germline): SGHRS, YFSETQ. V gave up 0 bases and J gave up 1 base, with 11 bases separating them. The CDR3 covers 16 residues. The DNA for the CDR3 is TGCGCCAGCAGCTTGGGGCCAGGGATTTCCTACAATGAGCAGTTCTTC. It yields the protein CASSLGPGISYNEQFF.

There are many counts of this clonotype. The V gene is TRBV12-3 or TRBV12-4, the J gene TRBJ2-1; D not certain. V lost 0 bases to trimming and J lost 8 bases, with 11 bases between them. CDR3 length equals 14 residues. CDR3 in amino acids: CASSLAHTEDEQFF. In DNA, the CDR3 is TGTGCCAGCAGTTTAGCGCACACCGAAGATGAGCAGTTCTTC.

V usage is TRBV20-1 and J usage is TRBJ2-7; the match to TRBD2 covers 7 bases. The CDR3 runs 15 residues. V lost 2 bases and J lost 1; bases outside the gene matches: 8. Germline loops: CDR1 DFQATT, CDR2 SNEGSKA (reference sequence). DNA for the CDR3: TGCAGTGCTAGAAGATGGCGGGAGAGGTCCTACGAGCAGTACTTC. The encoded protein is CSARRWRERSYEQYF.

A word on this clonotype: A junction end diverges from the germline sequence, so it may reflect a read error. The rearrangement links TRBV6-1 to TRBJ2-7; D perhaps matches TRBD1 (5 bases). The germline CDR1 and CDR2 sequences are MNHNS and SASEGT. The CDR3 is 14 amino acids. The chain's CDR3 is CASSGKTGFYEQYF. Written as DNA, the CDR3 is TGCGCCAGCAGTGGAAAAACAGGCTTCTACGAGCAGTACTTC.